Described below is a single TCR beta chain sequence and its context. It differs at one base from a far larger clone, so likely a read error. The source of the sample is a study of prognosis after radiotherapy for stage I lung cancer. Germline CDR1 reads MNHEY; CDR2 reads SVGEGT. The CDR3 extends over 18 amino acids. Using two-round multiplex PCR, the authors amplified TCR beta CDR3 from genomic DNA. The first round of PCR was done with primers that matched each TRBV and TRBJ gene. TCRdb redid the calling of the multiplex PCR reads with MiXCR, one entry per CDR3 protein. This sample carries some 35,000 distinct CDR3 sequences, 32% of them seen once, and the ten largest clones take 27%.

The TCR sequence derives from a donor over 45 with non-small cell lung cancer. The specimen comprised PBMCs, sampled before or after stereotactic body radiation therapy (not recorded which). V is TRBV6-2 or TRBV6-3 and J is TRBJ1-4; unclear D gene. This CDR3 reads CASSNYPELIATNEKLLF. The CDR3 coding sequence is TGTGCCAGCAGCAACTACCCGGAATTGATTGCAACTAATGAAAAACTGCTTTTT.